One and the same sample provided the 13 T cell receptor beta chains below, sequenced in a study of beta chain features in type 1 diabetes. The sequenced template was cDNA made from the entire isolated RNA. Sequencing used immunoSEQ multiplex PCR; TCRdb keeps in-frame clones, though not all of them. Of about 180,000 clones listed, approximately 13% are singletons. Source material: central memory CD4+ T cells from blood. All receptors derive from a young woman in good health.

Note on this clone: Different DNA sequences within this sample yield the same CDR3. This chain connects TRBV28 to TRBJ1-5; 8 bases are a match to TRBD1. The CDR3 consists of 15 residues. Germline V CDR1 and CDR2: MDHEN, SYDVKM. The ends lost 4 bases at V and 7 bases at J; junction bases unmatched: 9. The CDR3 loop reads CASSSGTGLGQPQHF. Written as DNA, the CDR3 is TGTGCCAGCAGTTCAGGGACAGGCCTCGGCCAGCCCCAGCATTTT. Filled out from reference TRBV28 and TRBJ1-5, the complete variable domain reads DVKVTQSSRYLVKRTGEKVFLECVQDMDHENMFWYRQDPGLGLRLIYFSYDVKMKEKGDIPEGYSVSREKKERFSLILESASTNQTSMYLCASSSGTGLGQPQHFGDGTRLSIL.

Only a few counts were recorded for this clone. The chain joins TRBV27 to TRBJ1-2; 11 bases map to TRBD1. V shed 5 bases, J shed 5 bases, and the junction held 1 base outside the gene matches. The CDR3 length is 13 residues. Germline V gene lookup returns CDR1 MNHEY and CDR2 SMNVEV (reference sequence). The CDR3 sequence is CASSGQGAYGYTF. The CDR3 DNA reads TGTGCCAGCAGTGGACAGGGGGCTTATGGCTACACCTTC.

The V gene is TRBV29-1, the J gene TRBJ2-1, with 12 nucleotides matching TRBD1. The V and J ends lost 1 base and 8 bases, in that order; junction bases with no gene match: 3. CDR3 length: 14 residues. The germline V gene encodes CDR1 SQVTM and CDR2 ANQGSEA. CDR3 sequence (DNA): TGCAGCGTTGAAGTCGGGACAGGGGGCCATGAGCAGTTCTTC. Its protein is CSVEVGTGGHEQFF.

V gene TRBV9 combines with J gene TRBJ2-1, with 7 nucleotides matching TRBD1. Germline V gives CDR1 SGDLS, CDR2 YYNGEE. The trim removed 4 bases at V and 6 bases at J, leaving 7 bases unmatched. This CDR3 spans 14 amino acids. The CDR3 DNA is TGTGCCAGCAGCTCAAGACAGGGACCCAATGAGCAGTTCTTC. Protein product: CASSSRQGPNEQFF.

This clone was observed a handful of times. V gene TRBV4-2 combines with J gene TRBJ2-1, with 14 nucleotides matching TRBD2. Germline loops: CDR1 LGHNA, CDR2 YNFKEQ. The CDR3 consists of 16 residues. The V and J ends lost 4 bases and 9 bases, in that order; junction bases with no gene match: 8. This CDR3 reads CASSPVGLAGGGEQFF. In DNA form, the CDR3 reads TGTGCCAGCAGCCCAGTAGGACTAGCGGGAGGAGGTGAGCAGTTCTTC.

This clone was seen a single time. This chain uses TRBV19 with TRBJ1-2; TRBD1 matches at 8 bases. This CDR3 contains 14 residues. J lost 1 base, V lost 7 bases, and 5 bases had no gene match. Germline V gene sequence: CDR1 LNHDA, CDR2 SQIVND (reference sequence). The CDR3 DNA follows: TGTGCCAGTAATGACAGGGGACATAACTATGGCTACACCTTC. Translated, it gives CASNDRGHNYGYTF.

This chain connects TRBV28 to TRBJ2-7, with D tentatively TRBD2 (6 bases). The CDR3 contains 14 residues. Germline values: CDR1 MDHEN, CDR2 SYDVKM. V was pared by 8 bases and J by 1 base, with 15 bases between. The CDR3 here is CASGGWDGSYEQYF. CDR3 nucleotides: TGTGCCAGCGGGGGGTGGGACGGGTCCTACGAGCAGTACTTC.

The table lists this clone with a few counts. CDR3 coding DNA: TGTGCCAGCAGCCAAGTAAACAGGCCCGACGAGCAGTACTTC. Translated: CASSQVNRPDEQYF. The rearrangement joins TRBV4-2 to TRBJ2-7, with D possibly matching TRBD1 (5 bases). Looked up from germline, CDR1 is LGHNA and CDR2 is YNFKEQ. This CDR3 contains 14 residues. V dropped 1 base and J dropped 5 bases, with 12 bases sitting between them.

DNA of the CDR3: TGTGCCAGCAGCCCACAGGGGGCTGCTGGAAACACCATATATTTT. Amino acids: CASSPQGAAGNTIYF. The V call is TRBV7-2, the J call TRBJ1-3, with 9 bases that match TRBD1. The CDR3 is made up of 15 amino acids. The junction had 4 bases not matched to a gene; V was cut back by 5 bases and J by 2 bases. The germline gives CDR1 SGHTA, CDR2 FQGNSA.

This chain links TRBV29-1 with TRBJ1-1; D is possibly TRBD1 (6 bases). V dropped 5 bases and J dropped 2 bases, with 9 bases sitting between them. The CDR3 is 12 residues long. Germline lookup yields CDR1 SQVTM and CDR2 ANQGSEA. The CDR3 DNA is TGCAGCGTTAACAGGGTCAACACTGAAGCTTTCTTT. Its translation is CSVNRVNTEAFF.

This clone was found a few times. For the CDR3, the DNA is TGTGCCAGCAGTTCGCAGGGAGGCTCCTACAATGAGCAGTTCTTC. This codes for CASSSQGGSYNEQFF. The chain recombines TRBV6-5 with TRBJ2-1; the D gene is possibly TRBD2 (6 bases). There are 15 residues in the CDR3. Germline-derived CDR1 and CDR2 are MNHEY and SVGAGI. Deletions cut 4 bases from V and 0 bases from J, with 10 bases between.

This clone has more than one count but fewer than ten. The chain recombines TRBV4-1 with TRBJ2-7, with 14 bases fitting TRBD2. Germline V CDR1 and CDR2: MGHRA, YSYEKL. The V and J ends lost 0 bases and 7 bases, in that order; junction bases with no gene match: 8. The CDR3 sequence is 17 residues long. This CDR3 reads CASSQDRGTSGRGEQYF. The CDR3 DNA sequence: TGCGCCAGCAGCCAAGATCGAGGGACTAGCGGGAGAGGGGAGCAGTACTTC.

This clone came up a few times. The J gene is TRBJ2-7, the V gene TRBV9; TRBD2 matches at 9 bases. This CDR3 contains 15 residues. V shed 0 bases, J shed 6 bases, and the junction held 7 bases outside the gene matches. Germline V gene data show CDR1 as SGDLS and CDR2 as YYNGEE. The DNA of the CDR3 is TGTGCCAGCAGCGTAGATGTGGCGGGAGGGTTCGAGCAGTACTTC. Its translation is CASSVDVAGGFEQYF.